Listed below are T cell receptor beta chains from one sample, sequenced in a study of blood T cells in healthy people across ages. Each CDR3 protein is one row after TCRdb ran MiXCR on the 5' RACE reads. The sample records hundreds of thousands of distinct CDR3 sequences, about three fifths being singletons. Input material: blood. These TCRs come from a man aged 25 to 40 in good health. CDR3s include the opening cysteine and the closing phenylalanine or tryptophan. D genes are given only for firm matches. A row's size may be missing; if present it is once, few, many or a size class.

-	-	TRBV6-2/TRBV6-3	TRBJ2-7	CASSKPQENSYEQYF	TGTGCCAGCAGCAAACCTCAGGAAAACTCCTACGAGCAGTACTTC
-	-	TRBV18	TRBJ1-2	CASSRLRYGSTNYGYTF	TGTGCCAGCTCAAGGCTTCGGTACGGCTCTACTAACTATGGCTACACCTTC
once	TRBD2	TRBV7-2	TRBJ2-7	CASSSISLAGEQYF	TGTGCCAGCAGCTCTATTAGCCTAGCGGGAGAGCAGTACTTC
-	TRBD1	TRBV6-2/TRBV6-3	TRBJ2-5	CASDETSRGPQYF	TGTGCCAGCGACGAAACTTCTAGGGGGCCCCAGTACTTC
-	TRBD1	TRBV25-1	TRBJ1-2	CASTGTDYGYTF	TGTGCCAGCACCGGGACAGACTATGGCTACACCTTC
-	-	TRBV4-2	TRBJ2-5	CASSQGRGDQETQYF	TGTGCCAGCAGCCAAGGGCGAGGGGACCAAGAGACCCAGTACTTC
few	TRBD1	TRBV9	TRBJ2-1	CASSAQNRGPYNEQFF	TGTGCCAGCAGCGCCCAAAACAGGGGACCGTACAATGAGCAGTTCTTC
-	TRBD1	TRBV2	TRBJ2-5	CASRPDRDQETQYF	TGTGCCAGCAGGCCTGACAGGGACCAAGAGACCCAGTACTTC
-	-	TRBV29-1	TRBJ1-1	CSAHAALNTEAFF	TGCAGCGCCCACGCTGCTTTGAACACTGAAGCTTTCTTT
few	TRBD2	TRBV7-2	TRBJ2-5	CASSWGGRPQETQYF	TGTGCCAGCAGCTGGGGCGGGAGACCTCAAGAGACCCAGTACTTC
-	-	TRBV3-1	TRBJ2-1	CASTLAGTATNEQFF	TGTGCCAGCACCTTAGCCGGGACCGCGACCAATGAGCAGTTCTTC
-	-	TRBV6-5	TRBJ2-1	CASSYLPGSFSNEQFF	TGTGCCAGCAGTTACCTCCCGGGAAGCTTCTCCAATGAGCAGTTCTTC
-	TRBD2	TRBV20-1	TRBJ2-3	CSADEGLAGVLADTQYF	TGCAGTGCTGACGAAGGACTAGCGGGAGTATTAGCAGATACGCAGTATTTT
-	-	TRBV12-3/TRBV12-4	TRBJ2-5	CASSSPEGEQYF	TGTGCCAGCAGTTCTCCAGAGGGGGAGCAGTACTTC
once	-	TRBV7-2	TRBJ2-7	CASSYIRGGDEQYF	TGTGCCAGCAGCTACATCCGAGGGGGAGACGAGCAGTACTTC
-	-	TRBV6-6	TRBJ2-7	CASSYRGVYEQYF	TGTGCCAGCAGTTACAGGGGGGTCTACGAGCAGTACTTC
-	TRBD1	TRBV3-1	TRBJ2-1	CASSQSDRALETQFF	TGTGCCAGCAGCCAAAGCGACAGGGCCCTGGAGACCCAGTTCTTC
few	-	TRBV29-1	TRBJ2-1	CSVGEGDEQFF	TGCAGCGTTGGCGAGGGAGATGAGCAGTTCTTC
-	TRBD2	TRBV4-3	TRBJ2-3	CASSQTSGTGDTQYF	TGCGCCAGCAGCCAAACTAGCGGGACGGGAGATACGCAGTATTTT
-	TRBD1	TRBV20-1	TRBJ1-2	CSASLTGSYGYTF	TGCAGTGCTAGTTTGACAGGGAGCTATGGCTACACCTTC
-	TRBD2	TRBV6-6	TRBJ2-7	CASSRPVAGGPNEQYF	TGTGCCAGCAGCCGTCCGGTAGCGGGAGGGCCCAACGAGCAGTACTTC
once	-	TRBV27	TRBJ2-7	CASSLFLGAGSSYEQYF	TGTGCCAGCAGTTTATTCCTCGGGGCGGGGAGCTCCTACGAGCAGTACTTC
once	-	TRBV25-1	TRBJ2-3	CASSAPLRRDTQYF	TGTGCCAGCAGCGCGCCCTTGAGGAGAGATACGCAGTATTTT
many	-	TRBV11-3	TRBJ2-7	CASSQSTDGEQYF	TGTGCCAGCAGCCAATCGACAGATGGCGAGCAGTACTTC
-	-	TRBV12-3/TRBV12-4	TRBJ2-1	CASSRGQKQFF	TGTGCCAGCAGTCGTGGACAAAAGCAGTTCTTC
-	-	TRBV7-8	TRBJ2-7	CASSPNTGATYEQYF	TGTGCCAGCAGCCCAAACACGGGGGCTACCTACGAGCAGTACTTC
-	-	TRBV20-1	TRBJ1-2	CSANAVRRDTF	TGCAGTGCTAACGCGGTTAGGAGGGACACCTTC
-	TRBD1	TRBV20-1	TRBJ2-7	CSAEGQGAYEQYF	TGCAGTGCCGAGGGACAGGGGGCCTACGAGCAGTACTTC
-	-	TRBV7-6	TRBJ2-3	CASSAISTDTQYF	TGTGCCAGCAGCGCGATCTCCACAGATACGCAGTATTTT
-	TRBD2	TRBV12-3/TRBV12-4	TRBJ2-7	CASSLGKLAGGPGYEQYF	TGTGCCAGCAGCCTAGGTAAACTAGCGGGGGGCCCCGGGTACGAGCAGTACTTC
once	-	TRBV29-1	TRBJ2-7	CSGADRSSYNEQYF	TGCAGCGGGGCGGACAGAAGCTCCTACAATGAGCAGTACTTC
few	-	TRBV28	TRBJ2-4	CGVGQGSLAVYF	-
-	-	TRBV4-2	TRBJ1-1	CASSHSNEDLDTEAFF	TGTGCCAGCAGCCACTCGAACGAGGACTTGGACACTGAAGCTTTCTTT
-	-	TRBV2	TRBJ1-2	CASIGGTTGGYTF	TGTGCCAGCATAGGGGGTACTACTGGTGGCTACACCTTC
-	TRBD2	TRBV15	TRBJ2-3	CATSSSGRGDTQYF	TGTGCCACCAGCAGTAGCGGGAGAGGGGATACGCAGTATTTT
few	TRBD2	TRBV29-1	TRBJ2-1	CSVEVTSAEQFF	TGCAGCGTTGAAGTCACTAGCGCCGAGCAGTTCTTC
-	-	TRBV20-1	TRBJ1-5	CSARASGSFERQPQHF	TGCAGTGCTAGAGCTTCCGGGTCCTTCGAACGACAGCCCCAGCATTTT
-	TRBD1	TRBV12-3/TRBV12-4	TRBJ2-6	CASRNLQGVGANVLTF	TGTGCCAGCAGAAACCTACAGGGGGTTGGGGCCAACGTCCTGACTTTC
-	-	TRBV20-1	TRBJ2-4	CSARVGRLAKNIQYF	TGCAGTGCTAGAGTCGGGAGACTAGCCAAAAACATTCAGTACTTC
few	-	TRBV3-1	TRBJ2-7	CASSQDIGSYEQYF	TGTGCCAGCAGCCAAGATATCGGCTCCTACGAGCAGTACTTC
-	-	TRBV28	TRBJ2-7	CASTLAGGYEQYF	TGTGCCAGCACTCTCGCTGGGGGCTACGAGCAGTACTTC
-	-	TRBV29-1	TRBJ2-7	CSVEDPQGGSDEQYF	TGCAGCGTTGAAGACCCCCAGGGGGGAAGCGACGAGCAGTACTTC
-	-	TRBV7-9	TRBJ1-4	CASSVSSATNEKLFF	TGTGCCAGCAGCGTATCCAGCGCAACTAATGAAAAACTGTTTTTT
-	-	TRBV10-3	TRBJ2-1	CAVRSDGGPYNEQFF	TGTGCCGTCCGATCGGATGGAGGCCCATACAATGAGCAGTTCTTC
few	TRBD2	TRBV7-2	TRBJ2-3	CASSPTSGRTADTQYF	TGTGCCAGCAGCCCGACTAGCGGGAGGACAGCAGATACGCAGTATTTT
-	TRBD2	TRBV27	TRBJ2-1	CASSGLAHYNEQFF	TGTGCCAGCAGCGGACTAGCCCATTACAATGAGCAGTTCTTC
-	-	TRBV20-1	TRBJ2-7	CSAREALHYEQYF	TGCAGTGCTAGAGAGGCCTTGCACTACGAGCAGTACTTC
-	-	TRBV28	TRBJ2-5	CASSSAGSGMETQYF	TGTGCCAGCAGCTCCGCCGGGTCCGGCATGGAGACCCAGTACTTC
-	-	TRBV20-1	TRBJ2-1	CSATGQNNEQFF	TGCAGTGCTACAGGACAGAACAATGAGCAGTTCTTC
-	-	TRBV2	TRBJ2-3	CASSGGWSTDTQYF	TGTGCCAGCAGTGGAGGGTGGAGCACAGATACGCAGTATTTT
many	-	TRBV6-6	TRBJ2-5	CASRGTGETQYF	TGTGCCAGCAGAGGGACGGGGGAGACCCAGTACTTC
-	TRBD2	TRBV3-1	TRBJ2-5	CASSQEFGLAGPAETQYF	TGTGCCAGCAGCCAAGAATTCGGACTAGCGGGGCCGGCGGAGACCCAGTACTTC
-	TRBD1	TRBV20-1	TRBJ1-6	CSATDRESSYNSLLHF	TGCAGTGCAACCGACAGGGAAAGCTCCTATAATTCACTCCTCCACTTT
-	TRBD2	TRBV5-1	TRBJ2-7	CASSGGTSGYEQYF	TGCGCCAGCAGCGGAGGGACTAGCGGTTACGAGCAGTACTTC
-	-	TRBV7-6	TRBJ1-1	CARPGFTEAFF	TGTGCCAGACCGGGTTTTACTGAAGCTTTCTTT
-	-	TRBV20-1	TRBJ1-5	CSARSSINSNQPRHF	TGCAGTGCTAGGAGCAGTATCAATAGCAATCAGCCCCGGCATTTT
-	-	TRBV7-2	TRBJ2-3	CASSRLGGDTQYF	TGTGCCAGCAGCCGACTGGGAGGTGATACGCAGTATTTT
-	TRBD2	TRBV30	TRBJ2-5	CAWSRGGRETQYF	TGTGCCTGGAGTCGGGGGGGCCGGGAGACCCAGTACTTC
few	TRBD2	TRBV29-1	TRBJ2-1	CSVPGLATEQFF	TGCAGCGTCCCGGGACTAGCGACTGAGCAGTTCTTC